These 23 T cell receptor beta chains share one sample of origin, sequenced in a study of blood T cell repertoires in COVID-19. Libraries were prepared by immunoSEQ multiplex PCR; TCRdb keeps only in-frame clonotypes and omits some of them. The sample consists of 150,000 to 200,000 clones, less than 85% of them appearing once. Sequencing used PBMCs or T cells enriched from blood (not recorded which). All receptors derive from a man over 45 who had recovered from COVID-19.

As concerns this clone: Compared with germline, one end of the junction differs, possibly owing to a read error. V and J are TRBV27 and TRBJ2-7; possible D gene TRBD2, 6 bases. This CDR3 is built from 16 residues. CDR1 is MNHEY and CDR2 is SMNVEV in the germline V gene (reference sequence). CDR3 bases: TGTGCCAGCAGTCTATCAGGGAGGTTGATAGCGAACGAGCAGTACTTC. As protein: CASSLSGRLIANEQYF.

The rearrangement links TRBV6-5 to TRBJ1-5, with 7 bases aligning to TRBD1. After removal of 6 bases from V and 7 bases from J, the junction contained 12 bases not matched to a gene. In germline, CDR1 is MNHEY, CDR2 SVGAGI. This CDR3 spans 15 amino acids. The CDR3 DNA reads TGTGCCAGCAGAAAAACAGGGGTCGGGGAACAGCCCCAGCATTTT. It specifies CASRKTGVGEQPQHF.

The chain combines TRBV4-2 with TRBJ2-1, with D possibly matching TRBD2 (7 bases). CDR1 and CDR2 from the germline V gene are LGHNA and YNFKEQ. The germline V and J ends were trimmed by 0 bases and 9 bases, with 18 bases remaining between them. This CDR3 contains 16 residues. CDR3 amino acids: CASSQENGGLVGEQFF. CDR3 in DNA: TGTGCCAGCAGCCAAGAAAACGGGGGGCTTGTGGGTGAGCAGTTCTTC.

This chain connects TRBV18 to TRBJ2-3; D possibly corresponds to TRBD2 (6 bases). Germline CDR1 reads KGHSH; CDR2 reads LQKENI. This CDR3 spans 16 amino acids. The germline V and J ends were trimmed by 4 bases and 2 bases, with 16 bases remaining between them. For the CDR3, the DNA is TGTGCCAGCTCACTACGGGACTTACTGACCACAGATACGCAGTATTTT. Its protein is CASSLRDLLTTDTQYF.

The chain recombines TRBV15 with TRBJ1-1; D gene ambiguous. V lost 0 bases, J lost 1 base, and 12 bases lay in between. The CDR3 contains 16 residues. CDR1 and CDR2 (germline): LNHNV, YYDKDF (reference sequence). The CDR3 protein is CATSRDGLTENTEAFF. DNA for the CDR3: TGTGCCACCAGCAGAGACGGATTAACAGAGAACACTGAAGCTTTCTTT.

The V gene is TRBV7-9, the J gene TRBJ1-2, with 7 nucleotides matching TRBD1. The length of the CDR3 is 15 residues. V was pared by 5 bases and J by 0 bases, with 6 bases of the junction left unmatched. CDR1 is SEHNR and CDR2 is FQNEAQ in the germline V gene (reference sequence). The CDR3 loop is CASSGGQFSNYGYTF. The CDR3 nucleotides read TGTGCCAGCAGCGGGGGACAGTTCTCTAACTATGGCTACACCTTC.

The gene calls are TRBV7-9 and TRBJ2-7, with 7 bases aligning to TRBD1. The V gene end was trimmed by 5 bases and the J gene end by 3 bases; junction bases not matched to a gene: 7. The CDR3 is 14 residues long. Per the germline V gene, CDR1 is SEHNR and CDR2 is FQNEAQ (reference sequence). CDR3 sequence: CASSARTGYYEQYF. CDR3 DNA: TGTGCCAGCAGCGCCCGGACAGGCTACTACGAGCAGTACTTC.

This clone was counted between two and nine times. The chain couples TRBV18 to TRBJ2-1, with 7 bases matching TRBD1. This CDR3 has 14 amino acids. V was pared by 3 bases and J by 8 bases, with 7 bases of the junction left unmatched. CDR1 is KGHSH, CDR2 LQKENI, per germline. The CDR3 is CASSPSQGSDEQFF. The CDR3 bases are TGTGCCAGCTCACCCTCACAGGGGTCGGATGAGCAGTTCTTC. Based on the CDR3 plus reference TRBV18 and TRBJ2-1, the full variable domain is NAGVMQNPRHLVRRRGQEARLRCSPMKGHSHVYWYRQLPEEGLKFMVYLQKENIIDESGMPKERFSAEFPKEGPSILRIQQVVRGDSAAYFCASSPSQGSDEQFFGPGTRLTVL.

V usage is TRBV27 and J usage is TRBJ1-1; 10 positions agree with TRBD1. Germline V lookup: CDR1 MNHEY, CDR2 SMNVEV (reference sequence). Germline trimming cut 5 bases from V and 4 bases from J; bases unmatched to any gene: 7. This CDR3 region has 15 residues. CDR3 nucleotide sequence: TGTGCCAGCAGTCCTCGACAGGGGGCGGGCACTGAAGCTTTCTTT. This codes for CASSPRQGAGTEAFF.

A note on this clone: At one end, the junction sequence differs from germline, possibly due to a read error. The V gene is TRBV13, the J gene TRBJ1-2; 9 nucleotides line up with TRBD1. The germline gives CDR1 PRHDT, CDR2 FYEKMQ (reference sequence). This CDR3 contains 16 residues. The CDR3: CASSVGQGRIDLGYTF. CDR3 DNA: TGTGCCAGCAGCGTAGGACAGGGGCGCATAGATTTGGGCTACACCTTC.

The chain recombines TRBV6-1 with TRBJ2-1; a weak D match, TRBD1 (6 bases). The germline V gene encodes CDR1 MNHNS and CDR2 SASEGT. The CDR3 is 19 residues long. Trimming left V 4 bases short and J 0 bases short, with 22 bases between. CDR3 nucleotides: TGTGCCAGCAGTGGCCGGATAGTCGACAGGATCAGCTCCTACAATGAGCAGTTCTTC. This encodes CASSGRIVDRISSYNEQFF.

This clone is a singleton in its sample. The chain combines TRBV20-1 with TRBJ2-3, with 8 positions matching TRBD2. The CDR3 consists of 11 residues. Looked up from germline, CDR1 is DFQATT and CDR2 is SNEGSKA (reference sequence). Here the CDR3 reads CIGGAGDTQYF. The CDR3 DNA reads as TGCATCGGGGGGGCGGGAGATACGCAGTATTTT.

The V and J genes are TRBV18 and TRBJ1-1; 8 bases are shared with TRBD1. After removal of 0 bases from V and 0 bases from J, the junction contained 3 bases not matched to a gene. This CDR3 contains 16 residues. The germline V gene encodes CDR1 KGHSH and CDR2 LQKENI. The CDR3 DNA follows: TGTGCCAGCTCACCACCGGGACAGGCGATGAACACTGAAGCTTTCTTT. It encodes CASSPPGQAMNTEAFF.

The rearrangement links TRBV7-9 to TRBJ2-7, with TRBD1 matching 7 bases. The germline CDR1 and CDR2 sequences are SEHNR and FQNEAQ (reference sequence). CDR3 length equals 11 residues. The CDR3 bases are TGTGCAGGGGGCATCGGTTACGAGCAGTACTTC. Amino acid sequence: CAGGIGYEQYF.

V and J are TRBV3-1 (or the pseudogene TRBV3-2) and TRBJ1-3; no clear D gene. The CDR3 spans 15 residues. Germline V gene sequence: CDR1 LGHDT, CDR2 YNNKEL (reference sequence). Trimming left V 4 bases short and J 1 base short, with 11 bases between. CDR3 nucleotide sequence: TGTGCCAGCAGCCCGCAGACTCTATCTGGAAACACCATATATTTT. This codes for CASSPQTLSGNTIYF.

The J gene is TRBJ2-5, the V gene TRBV7-9; D uncertain. Trimming took off 3 bases at V and 0 bases at J, with 8 bases between the two ends. The CDR3 spans 14 residues. CDR1 is SEHNR, CDR2 FQNEAQ, per germline (reference sequence). CDR3 sequence: CASSFAPYQETQYF. The CDR3 coding sequence is TGTGCCAGCAGCTTCGCGCCGTACCAAGAGACCCAGTACTTC.

The sample holds one count of this clone. This chain joins TRBV12-3 or TRBV12-4 and TRBJ2-7, with D tentatively TRBD1 (6 bases). The CDR3 is 13 residues long. Trimming pared 3 bases from V and 5 bases from J, leaving 11 bases between. The CDR3 DNA is TGTGCCAGCAGTTTTCCAGGGGCGGACGAGCAGTACTTC. It yields the protein CASSFPGADEQYF.

The rearrangement uses TRBV7-2 and TRBJ1-4; 7 bases are shared with TRBD1. V lost 1 base to trimming and J lost 6 bases; unmatched junction nucleotides: 5. CDR1 is SGHTA, CDR2 FQGNSA, per germline. The CDR3 has 15 amino acids. This chain's CDR3 is CASSLDDRVYEKLFF. The CDR3 DNA reads as TGTGCCAGCAGCTTAGACGACAGGGTATATGAAAAACTGTTTTTT.

The rearrangement joins TRBV5-1 to TRBJ2-1; 7 nucleotides line up with TRBD1. Per germline, CDR1 SGHRS and CDR2 YFSETQ. After removal of 4 bases from V and 9 bases from J, the junction contained 7 bases not matched to a gene. The CDR3 loop spans 13 amino acids. Here the CDR3 DNA reads TGCGCCAGCAGCGATGACAGGGTGGGTGAGCAGTTCTTC. This sequence encodes CASSDDRVGEQFF.

The V and J genes are TRBV7-2 and TRBJ2-1; TRBD2 matches 10 bases. Germline CDR1 SGHTA, CDR2 FQGNSA. The CDR3 contains 16 residues. V lost 3 bases and J lost 5; bases outside the gene matches: 7. The CDR3 nucleotides read TGTGCCAGCAGCTTGTATCGCAGCGGGGGGGACAATGAGCAGTTCTTC. It specifies CASSLYRSGGDNEQFF.

The V call is TRBV5-6, the J call TRBJ2-5, with D possibly TRBD1 on 5 matching bases. Germline V CDR1 and CDR2: SGHDT, YYEEEE. V lost 4 bases and J 3 bases, leaving 16 bases between the germline ends. The length of the CDR3 is 15 residues. CDR3 DNA sequence: TGTGCCAGCAGCCCCGTAAGGGGAAGGAAAGAGACCCAGTACTTC. This encodes CASSPVRGRKETQYF.

This clone was detected only a few times. The genes are TRBV27 and TRBJ2-3, with D tentatively TRBD2 (5 bases). Trimming removed 2 bases at V and 2 bases at J, with 14 bases between. Germline V lookup: CDR1 MNHEY, CDR2 SMNVEV (reference sequence). The CDR3 totals 16 residues. The CDR3 is CASSLAASGDTDTQYF. The DNA for the CDR3 is TGTGCCAGCAGTTTAGCCGCCAGCGGCGACACAGATACGCAGTATTTT.

The gene calls are TRBV5-1 and TRBJ2-3; 7 positions agree with TRBD2. Per germline, CDR1 SGHRS and CDR2 YFSETQ. The CDR3 length is 16 residues. The V and J ends lost 0 bases and 5 bases, in that order; junction bases with no gene match: 9. The CDR3 protein is CASSLEGRGSGDTQYF. CDR3 DNA: TGCGCCAGCAGCTTGGAAGGGCGGGGGAGCGGAGATACGCAGTATTTT.